These 12 T cell receptor beta chains came from one sample sequenced in a study of blood T cell repertoires in COVID-19. Generated by immunoSEQ multiplex PCR, the TCRdb table keeps only in-frame clones and is missing some. The data show under 65,000 clones, with roughly 90% seen just once and around 23% held by the top ten. Sequenced sample: peripheral blood. The receptor set was obtained from a woman of 80 years or more with COVID-19, enrolled during active disease.

The chain recombines TRBV13 with TRBJ2-5, with TRBD2 matching over 13 bases. The germline V gene has CDR1 PRHDT and CDR2 FYEKMQ (reference sequence). The V and J ends lost 5 bases and 5 bases, in that order; junction bases with no gene match: 8. This CDR3 is 16 amino acids long. Written as DNA, the CDR3 is TGTGCCAGCAGCACCCAACTAGCGGGGGGGTGGGAGACCCAGTACTTC. Translating gives CASSTQLAGGWETQYF. The whole variable domain, remainder taken from reference TRBV13 and TRBJ2-5, is AAGVIQSPRHLIKEKRETATLKCYPIPRHDTVYWYQQGPGQDPQFLISFYEKMQSDKGSIPDRFSAQQFSDYHSELNMSSLELGDSALYFCASSTQLAGGWETQYFGPGTRLLVL.

The CDR3, as DNA: TGTGCCATCAGAACTAGCGTTGATACGCAGTATTTT. This gives the protein CAIRTSVDTQYF. J is TRBJ2-3 and V is TRBV10-3, with 7 bases identical to TRBD2. With 6 bases clipped from V and 6 bases from J, the junction kept 3 bases outside the gene matches. The CDR3 extends over 12 amino acids. CDR1 is ENHRY, CDR2 SYGVKD, per germline.

The rearrangement joins TRBV27 to TRBJ2-3; 12 bases agree with TRBD2. Trimming took 4 bases from V and 2 from J; bases not matched to a gene: 13. The CDR3 is made up of 19 amino acids. Germline lookup yields CDR1 MNHEY and CDR2 SMNVEV (reference sequence). The DNA of the CDR3 is TGTGCCAGCAGTTCCATCCTCCACCGACTAGCGGGGGACACAGATACGCAGTATTTT. Translated, it gives CASSSILHRLAGDTDTQYF.

The genes are TRBV18 and TRBJ2-2; 7 bases align to TRBD1. Germline V gene data show CDR1 as KGHSH and CDR2 as LQKENI. The V segment lost 3 bases and the J segment 0 bases; nucleotides outside the gene matches: 4. CDR3 length: 16 amino acids. CDR3 nucleotide sequence: TGTGCCAGCTCACCGCGACAGGGCACGAACACCGGGGAGCTGTTTTTT. Translation gives CASSPRQGTNTGELFF.

J is TRBJ2-7 and V is TRBV18; 8 bases map to TRBD1. V shed 3 bases and J 3 bases; nucleotides not matched to a gene: 7. The CDR3 sequence is 15 residues long. Germline CDR1 reads KGHSH; CDR2 reads LQKENI. Written as DNA, the CDR3 is TGTGCCAGCTCACCCCGGACAGGGAACGGCTACGAGCAGTACTTC. It codes for CASSPRTGNGYEQYF.

V usage is TRBV6-6 and J usage is TRBJ2-5, with 8 bases identical to TRBD1. The CDR3 covers 15 residues. Per the germline V gene, CDR1 is MNHNY and CDR2 is SVGAGI (reference sequence). The V and J ends lost 2 bases and 4 bases, in that order; junction bases with no gene match: 6. The CDR3 coding sequence is TGTGCCAGCAGTTACCCCGCAGGGGGCGCAGAGACCCAGTACTTC. Its protein is CASSYPAGGAETQYF.

J is TRBJ2-5 and V is TRBV5-1, with 7 bases lining up with TRBD2. Germline V gene sequence: CDR1 SGHRS, CDR2 YFSETQ. J gave up 0 bases and V 2 bases, and 10 bases lay outside the gene matches. The CDR3 length is 17 residues. CDR3 coding DNA: TGCGCCAGCAGCTTAGGGGCGGGGGTCAGGTACCAAGAGACCCAGTACTTC. This gives the protein CASSLGAGVRYQETQYF.

The chain carries TRBV2 and TRBJ1-2; D is perhaps TRBD1 (6 bases). This CDR3 contains 12 residues. The germline V gene has CDR1 SNHLY and CDR2 FYNNEI. V lost 0 bases and J 13 bases, leaving 12 bases between the germline ends. The CDR3 DNA is TGTGCCAGCAGTGAAGCAAGGCGGGGGCTCACCTTC. This sequence encodes CASSEARRGLTF.

J is TRBJ2-5 and V is TRBV27, with TRBD2 matching 7 bases. Germline-derived CDR1 and CDR2 are MNHEY and SMNVEV (reference sequence). This CDR3 contains 14 residues. The junction had 3 bases not matched to a gene; V was cut back by 0 bases and J by 5 bases. CDR3 coding DNA: TGTGCCAGCAGTTTATCGGGGGGGACGGAGACCCAGTACTTC. As protein: CASSLSGGTETQYF.

The DNA of the CDR3 is TGTGCCAGCAGCTTGGAGGGACAGGGAAGGACTGAAGCTTTCTTT. It specifies CASSLEGQGRTEAFF. This rearrangement joins TRBV7-8 to TRBJ1-1, with TRBD1 matching over 9 bases. This CDR3 has 15 amino acids. V trimming: 3 bases; J trimming: 5 bases; junction bases outside the gene matches: 7. CDR1 is SGHVS and CDR2 is FQNEAQ in the germline V gene.

J is TRBJ2-3 and V is TRBV6-2 or TRBV6-3; weak D call: TRBD2 (5 bases). Deletions cut 4 bases from V and 4 bases from J, with 12 bases between. Germline V gene sequence: CDR1 MNHEY, CDR2 SVGEGT. The CDR3 has 14 residues. CDR3 residues: CASSSRTRADTQYF. The DNA for the CDR3 is TGTGCCAGCAGTTCTCGGACGAGGGCAGATACGCAGTATTTT.

The rearrangement joins TRBV5-1 to TRBJ2-2; 7 bases agree with TRBD2. The germline CDR1 and CDR2 sequences are SGHRS and YFSETQ. The CDR3 sequence is 16 residues long. V was clipped by 4 bases and J by 1 base; unmatched bases: 7. The CDR3 coding sequence is TGCGCCAGCAGCGCCTCGCGGGGGAAGAACACCGGGGAGCTGTTTTTT. It encodes CASSASRGKNTGELFF. Full variable domain (rest looked up from reference TRBV5-1 and TRBJ2-2): KAGVTQTPRYLIKTRGQQVTLSCSPISGHRSVSWYQQTPGQGLQFLFEYFSETQRNKGNFPGRFSGRQFSNSRSEMNVSTLELGDSALYLCASSASRGKNTGELFFGEGSRLTVL.